A selection of T cell receptor beta chains follows, all from one sample in a study of CD4 T cells in relation to SARS-CoV-2 and coronaviruses. Their antigen targets remain unknown. TCRdb's copy holds only in-frame clones and misses some; the assay was immunoSEQ multiplex PCR. The sample includes some 40,000 clones, 77% seen only once; the top ten take roughly 22%. Sequencing used memory CD4+ T cells from PBMCs, cultured in vitro. The receptors come from an adult with COVID-19. Both conserved end residues are part of each CDR3. Fields, in order: D gene, clone size, CDR3 length, V gene, J gene, CDR3 DNA, CDR3 protein. D genes are given only for firm matches. Rows give clone size only sometimes, using once, few, many, or a class for an expanded clone.

>-|-|14|TRBV5-1|TRBJ1-6
TGCGCCAGCAGCTTGGCCGGCTCCCATTCACCCCTCCACTTT
CASSLAGSHSPLHF
>-|-|16|TRBV14|TRBJ2-6
TGTGCCAGCAGCCAAGATTTGGGGACTGGGGCCAACGTCCTGACTTTC
CASSQDLGTGANVLTF
>TRBD1|-|15|TRBV7-3|TRBJ2-2
TGTGCCAGCAGCTCCGGGACAGCGAACACCGGGGAGCTGTTTTTT
CASSSGTANTGELFF
>TRBD2|-|14|TRBV2|TRBJ2-1
TGTGCCAGCCAACTAGCGGGAGCACGCAATGAGCAGTTCTTC
CASQLAGARNEQFF
>TRBD2|few|17|TRBV3-1/TRBV3-2|TRBJ2-1
TGTGCCAGCAGCCAAGATACTGGAGGTAGCGGGACCTTAACCCGGTTCTTC
CASSQDTGGSGTLTRFF
>-|few|15|TRBV6-5|TRBJ1-6
TGTGCCAGCAGTTACTCTGGTCGTTATAATTCACCCCTCCACTTT
CASSYSGRYNSPLHF
>TRBD2|-|15|TRBV19|TRBJ2-7
TGTGCCAGTAGTCCAGGACTAGCGGGAGTGGAGGAGCAGTACTTC
CASSPGLAGVEEQYF
>TRBD1|-|16|TRBV10-1|TRBJ2-3
TGCGCCAGCAGTGACCAAATGACAGGGAGCACAGATACGCAGTATTTT
CASSDQMTGSTDTQYF
>-|-|11|TRBV7-9|TRBJ2-5
TGTGCCAGTTCCGCCAGAGAGACCCAGTACTTC
CASSARETQYF
>TRBD2|-|15|TRBV4-3|TRBJ2-7
TGCGCCAGCAGCCAATTTCTAGCGGGAGTGGGCGAGCAGTACTTC
CASSQFLAGVGEQYF
>TRBD1|-|15|TRBV28|TRBJ1-6
TGTGCCAGCGGAAACCCGACAGGGCTCAATTCACCCCTCCACTTT
CASGNPTGLNSPLHF
>-|-|13|TRBV29-1|TRBJ1-2
TGCAGCGTACCCGGAGAGGTACGCTATGGCTACACCTTC
CSVPGEVRYGYTF
>-|-|15|TRBV18|TRBJ2-2
TGTGCCAGCTCACCACCAGGGGAAGGCACCGGGGAGCTGTTTTTT
CASSPPGEGTGELFF
>TRBD1|-|15|TRBV5-1|TRBJ2-5
TGCGCCAGCAGCCCAGACAGGGTTGGGCAAGAGACCCAGTACTTC
CASSPDRVGQETQYF
>-|-|13|TRBV11-1|TRBJ2-7
TGTGCCAGCAGCCACGACTCCGTATTCGAGCAGTACTTC
CASSHDSVFEQYF
>-|-|14|TRBV3-1/TRBV3-2|TRBJ2-1
TGTGCCAGCAGCCCAAGATGGACAAACAATGAGCAGTTCTTC
CASSPRWTNNEQFF
>-|-|17|TRBV21-1|TRBJ1-1
TGTGCCAGCAGCACACAGGCAAGACTAGACAAGAACACTGAAGCTTTCTTT
CASSTQARLDKNTEAFF
>-|-|15|TRBV5-5|TRBJ2-5
TGTGCCAGCAGCTTGGGACCTATTCTCCAAGAGACCCAGTACTTC
CASSLGPILQETQYF
>TRBD2|-|15|TRBV7-6|TRBJ2-7
TGTGCCAGCAGCCGATACGCGGGAGACCGCTACGAGCAGTACTTC
CASSRYAGDRYEQYF
>TRBD2|once|16|TRBV27|TRBJ2-1
TGTGCCAGCAGTTTATTTGGGACTAGCGGATACAATGAGCAGTTCTTC
CASSLFGTSGYNEQFF
>TRBD1|-|15|TRBV7-8|TRBJ1-5
TGTGCCAGCAGCCTCGGACAGGCTCTAAATCAGCCCCAGCATTTT
CASSLGQALNQPQHF
>-|-|11|TRBV28|TRBJ2-7
TGTGCCAGCAGTCTAGGGAACGAGCAGTACTTC
CASSLGNEQYF
>-|-|12|TRBV29-1|TRBJ1-4
TGCAGCGCCGGACCGCGAAATGAAAAACTGTTTTTT
CSAGPRNEKLFF
>-|few|15|TRBV6-5|TRBJ2-2
TGTGCCAGCAGTTATGGGGCGGAGAACACCGGGGAGCTGTTTTTT
CASSYGAENTGELFF
>TRBD2|-|18|TRBV11-2|TRBJ2-7
TGTGCCAGCAGCTTAAGGGCTAGCGGGAGCTTTCTCTTCTACGAGCAGTACTTC
CASSLRASGSFLFYEQYF
>-|-|14|TRBV18|TRBJ2-4
TGTGCCAGCTCACCAGAACTAGCCAAAAACATTCAGTACTTC
CASSPELAKNIQYF